A selection of T cell receptor beta chains follows, all from one sample in a study of T cell responses to AZD1222 COVID-19 vaccine. Generated by immunoSEQ multiplex PCR, the TCRdb table keeps only in-frame clones and is missing some. The profile shows 240,000 or so clones, about 92% of them singletons. The material was peripheral blood, obtained on day 0 of AZD1222 vaccination. The receptors shown here come from an adult in good health. Each CDR3 is given with its conserved first and last residue. A D gene is named only where the DNA matches it firmly. Clone size, where shown, is once, few, many, or a class for clones that have expanded.

J	size	V	D	DNA	CDR3
TRBJ2-1	-	TRBV5-6	-	TGTGCCAGCAGATGGCGGAATGAGCAGTTCTTC	CASRWRNEQFF
TRBJ1-1	-	TRBV5-1	-	TGCGCCAGCTCAGCGGGAGGGCTGAACACTGAAGCTTTCTTT	CASSAGGLNTEAFF
TRBJ1-6	once	TRBV12-1	-	TGTGCCAGCAGCTTGCGAGAGCCCCCGGGACAGGGGTTTTCACCCCTCCACTTT	CASSLREPPGQGFSPLHF
TRBJ2-7	-	TRBV10-3	TRBD1	TGTGCCATCAGTCGCGGGACAGGGGAACACGAGCAGTACTTC	CAISRGTGEHEQYF
TRBJ1-2	once	TRBV10-2	-	TGCGCCAGCAGTGAGAGCGGGACCGGAATCTCCTATGGCTACACCTTC	CASSESGTGISYGYTF
TRBJ2-1	-	TRBV7-3	-	TGTGCCAGCAGCACGACAGGTTATGAGCAGTTCTTC	CASSTTGYEQFF
TRBJ2-1	-	TRBV6-1	TRBD2	TGTGCCAGCAGTGGGGCTAGCGGGAGGATGGGGTACAATGAGCAGTTCTTC	CASSGASGRMGYNEQFF
TRBJ2-2	-	TRBV11-3	TRBD1	TGTGCCAGCAGCTTAGGCTCCGGGACAGGGGGCTCCGGGGAGCTGTTTTTT	CASSLGSGTGGSGELFF
TRBJ1-5	-	TRBV6-1	-	TGTGCCAGCAGTGAGAGAGTCGCCCCTCAGCCCCAGCATTTT	CASSERVAPQPQHF
TRBJ1-2	-	TRBV7-8	-	TGTGCCAGCAGCTCAGTAATCGCCTCAGAAGGCTACACCTTC	CASSSVIASEGYTF
TRBJ2-5	few	TRBV10-3	-	TGTGCCATCAGTGAGAGGGGGGGAGGGCTACGAGAGACCCAGTACTTC	CAISERGGGLRETQYF
TRBJ2-1	-	TRBV18	-	TGTGCCAGCTCACCACCAGTATACAATGAGCAGTTCTTC	CASSPPVYNEQFF
TRBJ1-6	-	TRBV23-1	-	TGCGCCAGCACCGCCGGATTTGGGGTAAATTCACCCCTCCACTTT	CASTAGFGVNSPLHF
TRBJ1-4	-	TRBV7-3	-	TGTGCCAGCAGCCCCACCGCTGGTGAAAAACTGTTTTTT	CASSPTAGEKLFF
TRBJ1-5	once	TRBV5-5	TRBD1	TGTGCCAGCAGCTGGGAAGGGGGCTTCAATCAGCCCCAGCATTTT	CASSWEGGFNQPQHF
TRBJ2-6	-	TRBV4-1	TRBD2	TGCGCCAGCAGCCAAGTTTCGGGGAAGGGAGGGCCTGGGGCCAACGTCCTGACTTTC	CASSQVSGKGGPGANVLTF
TRBJ1-2	-	TRBV24-1	-	TGTGCCACCAGTTCGGGGAACTATGGCTACACCTTC	CATSSGNYGYTF
TRBJ1-2	-	TRBV5-6	-	TGTGCCAGCAGCTTAAGACCTGGGGGCTACACCTTC	CASSLRPGGYTF
TRBJ1-1	-	TRBV2	-	TGTGCCAGCAGTGACTCTGGGCCTTTGAACACTGAAGCTTTCTTT	CASSDSGPLNTEAFF
TRBJ2-3	-	TRBV7-2	TRBD2	TGTGCCAGCAGCCCCCAAGCGGGAGGCCTAGGGGATACGCAGTATTTT	CASSPQAGGLGDTQYF
TRBJ2-7	once	TRBV9	TRBD2	TGTGCCAGCAGCTCAACGACAGCGGGAGGGCCTCCCGAGCAGTACTTC	CASSSTTAGGPPEQYF
TRBJ2-7	-	TRBV6-5	-	TGTGCCAGCAGCCCGGGACCCACCTACGAGCAGTACTTC	CASSPGPTYEQYF
TRBJ2-3	-	TRBV9	TRBD2	TGTGCCAGCAGCGTAGCCGAGCGGGGGGGCGTGAATACGCAGTATTTT	CASSVAERGGVNTQYF
TRBJ2-7	-	TRBV3-1/TRBV3-2	TRBD1	TGTGCCAGCAGCTCGTCGCGGACAGGGTATAACTACGAGCAGTACTTC	CASSSSRTGYNYEQYF
TRBJ1-4	-	TRBV23-1	-	TGCGCCAGCAGTCAACCTGACAGCCTAAGGACTAATGAAAAACTGTTTTTT	CASSQPDSLRTNEKLFF
TRBJ1-5	-	TRBV10-1	-	TGCGCCAGCAGTTTTCAGCCCCAGCATTTT	CASSFQPQHF
TRBJ2-2	-	TRBV30	-	TGTGCCTGGAACAGGATCAGGGACGGGGAGCTGTTTTTT	CAWNRIRDGELFF
TRBJ2-1	-	TRBV20-1	-	TGCAGTGCGCAGCAGGGGAGGCAGTTCTTC	CSAQQGRQFF
TRBJ2-3	-	TRBV7-9	-	TGTGCCAGCGACAAACCCGCTTCAGATACGCAGTATTTT	CASDKPASDTQYF
TRBJ2-7	-	TRBV11-1	TRBD1	TGTGCCAGCAGCGCCGGGACAGGAGGTTGGTACGAGCAGTACTTC	CASSAGTGGWYEQYF
TRBJ2-1	-	TRBV11-2	TRBD2	TGTGCCAGCAGCTTACGGTTTAGCGGGAGTCGCTACAATGAGCAGTTCTTC	CASSLRFSGSRYNEQFF
TRBJ1-6	-	TRBV30	-	TGTGCCTGGACTCTCTCGGGGACGAGAAGAGATTCACCCCTCCACTTT	CAWTLSGTRRDSPLHF
TRBJ1-5	-	TRBV5-1	-	TGCGCCAGCAGCTTAGATAGCAATCAGCCCCAGCATTTT	CASSLDSNQPQHF
TRBJ2-1	-	TRBV15	-	TGTGCCACCAGCGTAGCCTGGCAGGGTGAGCAGTTCTTC	CATSVAWQGEQFF
TRBJ1-1	-	TRBV6-5	TRBD1	TGTGCCAGCAGGGCGACAGGGCGAGAAGCTTTCTTT	CASRATGREAFF
TRBJ2-1	-	TRBV5-1	TRBD1	TGCGCCAGCAGCTCACGGACAGGGTACAATGAGCAGTTCTTC	CASSSRTGYNEQFF
TRBJ1-1	-	TRBV23-1	-	TGCGCCAGCAGTCAATGGGGTTCAATGAACACTGAAGCTTTCTTT	CASSQWGSMNTEAFF